One T cell receptor beta chain is described in this entry. Its antigen remains unknown. A junction boundary mismatches the germline segment, possibly from a read error. This CDR3 is built from 19 residues. TCRdb re-called the reads with MiXCR, one entry per CDR3 protein. The sample contains under 500,000 distinct CDR3 sequences, under 55% of which appear only once. This specimen comes from a study of T cell repertoires in cytomegalovirus infection. Study details: Peptides in the study included HLA-C-restricted and HLA-B-restricted CMV epitopes. Through public TCR beta signatures, both CMV infection and matching HLA type were indicated.

Findings and limits, study-wide: Summed public TCR beta family frequency identified CMV carriers bearing the relevant HLA.

The sequence was obtained from a human donor in good health (CMV status not recorded). Some clones in this sample may be carry-over from other donors' samples. This specimen consisted of cultured PBMCs, obtained from culture after CMV antigen stimulation. The chain recombines TRBV5-3 with TRBJ1-5, with 7 nucleotides matching TRBD1. TRBV5-3 is assigned to the ORF class and has an uncertain function. CDR3 protein: CASSYAPGTDLYSNQPQHF. CDR3 DNA: TGTGCCAGCAGCTACGCCCCCGGGACAGACCTCTATAGCAATCAGCCCCAGCATTTT.